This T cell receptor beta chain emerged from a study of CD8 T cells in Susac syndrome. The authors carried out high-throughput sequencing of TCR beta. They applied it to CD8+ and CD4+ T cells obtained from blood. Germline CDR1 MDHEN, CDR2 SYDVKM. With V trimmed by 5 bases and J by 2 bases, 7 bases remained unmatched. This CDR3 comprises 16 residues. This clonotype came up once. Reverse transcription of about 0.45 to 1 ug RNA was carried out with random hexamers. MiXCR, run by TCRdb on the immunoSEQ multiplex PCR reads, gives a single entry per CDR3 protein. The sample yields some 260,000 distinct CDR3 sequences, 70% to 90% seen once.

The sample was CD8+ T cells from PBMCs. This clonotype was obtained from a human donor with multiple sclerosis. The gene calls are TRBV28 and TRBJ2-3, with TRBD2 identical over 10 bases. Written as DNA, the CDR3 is TGTGCCAGCAGTCCCCAGCGGGAGGGTATCACAGATACGCAGTATTTT. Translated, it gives CASSPQREGITDTQYF.